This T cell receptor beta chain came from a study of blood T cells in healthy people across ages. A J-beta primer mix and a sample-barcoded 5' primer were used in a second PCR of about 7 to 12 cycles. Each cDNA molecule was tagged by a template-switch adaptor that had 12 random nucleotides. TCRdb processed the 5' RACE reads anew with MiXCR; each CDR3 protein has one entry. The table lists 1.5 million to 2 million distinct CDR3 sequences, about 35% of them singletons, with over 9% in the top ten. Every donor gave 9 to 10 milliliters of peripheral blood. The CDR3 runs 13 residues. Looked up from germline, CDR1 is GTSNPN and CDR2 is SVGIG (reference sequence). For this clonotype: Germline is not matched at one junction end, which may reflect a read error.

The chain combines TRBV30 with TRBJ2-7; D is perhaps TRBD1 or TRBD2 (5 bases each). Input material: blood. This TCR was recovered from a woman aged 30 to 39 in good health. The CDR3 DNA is TGTGCCTCAGGGACGGTAATAGGAGGAGAGCGGTACTTC. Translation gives CASGTVIGGERYF.